This TCR beta chain was found in a study of Graves' ophthalmopathy and Graves' hyperthyroidism. Overall study findings and caveats: Progression of ophthalmopathy was predicted by the model with about 67% sensitivity and roughly 73% specificity. Cross-validated, the 13-signature model showed 87.88%/81.08% sensitivity/specificity, and 80%/75% in the test set.

This clonotype was seen repeatedly, ten times or more. Its cognate antigen is unknown. Per germline, CDR1 WSHSY and CDR2 SAAADI. The CDR3 extends over 13 amino acids. Between the trimmed V and J ends, which lost 6 bases and 4 bases, there was a span of 10 bases. Pregnant or lactating patients and those with other autoimmune diseases or uncontrolled infections were excluded. As the template, RNA transcripts were used to amplify TCR beta CDR3 regions. Second-round multiplex PCR followed a first-round RT-PCR using HTBI primers. TCRdb itself ran the multiplex PCR reads through MiXCR, one entry per CDR3 protein. The table lists 650,000 to 900,000 distinct CDR3 sequences, roughly 41% of them singletons, with 40% to 45% in the top ten.

The sequence was obtained from an adult man with Graves' ophthalmopathy. This sequence joins TRBV10-2 and TRBJ1-5, with a tentative D call TRBD1 (5 bases). Sequencing was carried out using peripheral blood. CDR3 in DNA: TGCGCCAGCAGCGGCGACAGAAATCAGCCCCAGCATTTT. Translation gives CASSGDRNQPQHF.